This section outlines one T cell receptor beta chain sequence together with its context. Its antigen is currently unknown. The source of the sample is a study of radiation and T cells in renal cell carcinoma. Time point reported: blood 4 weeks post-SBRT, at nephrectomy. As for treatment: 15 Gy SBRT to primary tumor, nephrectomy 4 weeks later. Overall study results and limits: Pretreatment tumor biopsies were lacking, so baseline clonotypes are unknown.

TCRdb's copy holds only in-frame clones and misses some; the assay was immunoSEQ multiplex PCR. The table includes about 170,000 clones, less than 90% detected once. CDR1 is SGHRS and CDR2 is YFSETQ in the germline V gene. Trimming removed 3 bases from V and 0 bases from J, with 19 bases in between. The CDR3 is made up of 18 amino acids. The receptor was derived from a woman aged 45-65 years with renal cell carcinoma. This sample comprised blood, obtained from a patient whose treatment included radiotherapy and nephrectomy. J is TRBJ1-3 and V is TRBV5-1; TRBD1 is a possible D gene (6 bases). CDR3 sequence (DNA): TGCGCCAGCAGCTCGCAAGGTACAGGGCTCAGCTCTGGAAACACCATATATTTT. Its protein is CASSSQGTGLSSGNTIYF. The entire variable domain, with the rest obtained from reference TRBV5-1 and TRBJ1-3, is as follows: KAGVTQTPRYLIKTRGQQVTLSCSPISGHRSVSWYQQTPGQGLQFLFEYFSETQRNKGNFPGRFSGRQFSNSRSEMNVSTLELGDSALYLCASSSQGTGLSSGNTIYFGEGSWLTVV.